This T cell receptor (beta chain) derives from a study of CD8 T cells in Susac syndrome (dated by TCRdb to the late 2010s). Some background on the complete study: Whether CD8+ T cell activation and differentiation in Susac syndrome was antigen driven was tested using repertoire sequencing. Overall study results and their limits: The study acknowledged that relatively few individuals were included in the TCR sequencing and HLA analysis.

RNA was extracted using the RNeasy kit, and about 0.45 to 1 microgram was reverse transcribed with random hexamers. TCR beta CDR3 regions were amplified with the immunoSEQ multiplex PCR assay covering 54 Vbeta and 13 Jbeta segments. Bias from PCR amplification was corrected by using a synthetic template baseline for primer optimization and for computational correction. Per the original workflow: Reads were annotated to V, D and J genes according to IMGT and were analyzed with immunoSEQ Analyzer, with only productive sequences retained. To calculate clonality, Shannon entropy was normalized by log2 of the number of productive unique sequences and then subtracted from one. Public and private clones were assessed among the 100 most prevalent clones of each patient and control. A clone was defined as Susac-specific if it was absent from the healthy and MS cohorts, from approximately 980 published viral clones and from other ImmuneACCESS disease sequences. TCRdb cleaned the public reads at Q25 with fastp, built clones with MiXCR and kept in-frame beta chains. Duplicate CDR3 protein sequences are folded into a single record with the most common DNA and genes. These V and J calls originate from TCRdb's pipeline instead of the authors' own analysis. Recorded for this sample are 150,000 to 200,000 distinct CDR3 sequences; about 95% of them occurred a single time. The leading ten clones occupy roughly 0.088% of the sample.

Peripheral blood CD8+ and CD4+ T cells from healthy donors, Susac syndrome patients and multiple sclerosis patients were profiled by high-throughput TCR beta sequencing. Treatment-naive patients with stable or active relapsing-remitting disease fulfilling revised McDonald criteria were used as multiple sclerosis controls. CD8+ TEMRA cells were enriched by FACS, while bulk CD8+ and CD4+ T cells were purified by magnetic negative isolation. Blood was drawn into EDTA tubes, processed within 24 hours, and PBMCs were isolated by density gradient centrifugation. PBMCs intended for TCR sequencing were frozen in liquid nitrogen and were later thawed in a 37 degrees C water bath. A purity of at least 90% was achieved for sorted or isolated CD4+, CD8+ and CD8+ TEMRA cells. A word on this clonotype: What antigen it recognizes has not been identified. No much larger clonotype is one base removed from it; base qualities were not supplied.

The sample taken for sequencing was CD4+ T cells from PBMCs. This receptor was taken from a human donor with multiple sclerosis.

CDR3 loop: CSVHPSLGGRASEQFF. The bases are TGCAGCGTCCATCCTTCCCTGGGCGGGAGGGCGTCCGAGCAGTTCTTC. Rearrangement joined TRBV29-1 to TRBJ2-1; the junction holds 9 bases that match TRBD2. The germline V end is reduced by 6 bases and the J end by 10 bases; junction bases left unmatched: 19. Spanning cysteine to phenylalanine, the CDR3 consists of 16 amino acids. Here the CDR3 DNA is all that survives: 48 bases in frame from base 1. The germline V gene yields SQVTM for CDR1 and ANQGSEA for CDR2.